This T cell receptor (beta chain) appears in the sequencing data of a study of spatial heterogeneity in lung cancer. Study summary: Strong correlation was found between tumor-region TCR transcript counts and a T cell module score from matched bulk RNA-seq.

Comment on this clonotype: Its antigen is as yet unknown.

Unique molecular identifiers, one per molecule, were present on every TCR cDNA molecule. TCRdb called the 5' RACE reads again in MiXCR, with one record for every CDR3 protein. The table lists a few hundred distinct CDR3 sequences, about 36% of them singletons, with about 30% in the top ten. Findings and caveats of the study: Tumor mutation counts were tracked by expanded intratumoral alpha and beta TCR counts. Ubiquitous and regional nonsynonymous mutations were tracked by counts of ubiquitous and regional expanded TCRs, respectively.

Time point indicated: sample taken at primary tumor resection. Unsorted whole RNA samples from tumor, nontumor lung or frozen PBMC were sequenced. Trimming took off 5 bases at V and 7 bases at J, with 15 bases between the two ends. The CDR3 covers 13 residues. The germline gives CDR1 MNHEY, CDR2 SVGAGI. The clonotype originates from a male donor with early-stage non-small cell lung cancer. The V call is TRBV6-5, the J call TRBJ2-7, with D possibly being TRBD1 or TRBD2 (5 bases each). The starting material was lung tumor tissue, obtained at surgery. The CDR3 DNA sequence: TGTGCCAGCAGTACGGGACCCTGGGGAGAGCAGTACTTC. This sequence encodes CASSTGPWGEQYF.